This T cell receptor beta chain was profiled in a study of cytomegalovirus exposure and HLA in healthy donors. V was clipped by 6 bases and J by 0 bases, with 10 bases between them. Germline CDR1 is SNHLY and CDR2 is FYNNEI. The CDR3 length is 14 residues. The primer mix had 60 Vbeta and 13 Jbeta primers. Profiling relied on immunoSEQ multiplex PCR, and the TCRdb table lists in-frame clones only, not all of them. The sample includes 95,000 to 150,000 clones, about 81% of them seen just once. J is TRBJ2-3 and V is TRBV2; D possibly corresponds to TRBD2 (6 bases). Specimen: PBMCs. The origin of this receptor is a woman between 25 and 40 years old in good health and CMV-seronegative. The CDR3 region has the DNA TGTGCCAGCAGCTTAGCGGCAAGCACAGATACGCAGTATTTT. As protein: CASSLAASTDTQYF. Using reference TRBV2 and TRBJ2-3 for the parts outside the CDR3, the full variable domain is EPEVTQTPSHQVTQMGQEVILRCVPISNHLYFYWYRQILGQKVEFLVSFYNNEISEKSEIFDDQFSVERPDGSNFTLKIRSTKLEDSAMYFCASSLAASTDTQYFGPGTRLTVL.